These 18 T cell receptor beta chains share one sample of origin, sequenced in a study of CD8 T cells in Susac syndrome. RNA, at about 0.45 to 1 ug, was reverse transcribed with random hexamers. TCRdb independently ran MiXCR on the immunoSEQ multiplex PCR reads; one entry per CDR3 protein. In the table there are 250,000 to 350,000 distinct CDR3 sequences, about 90% of which are singletons. Sequenced sample: CD4+ T cells from PBMCs. The receptor source for this set is a human donor with multiple sclerosis.

The CDR3 nucleotides read TGCAGTGCTAGAGAGGACGGGGGGCCGACTGAAGCTTTCTTT. Amino acids: CSAREDGGPTEAFF. The chain employs TRBV20-1 and TRBJ1-1; D is perhaps TRBD1 (6 bases). Germline V CDR1 and CDR2: DFQATT, SNEGSKA (reference sequence). The CDR3 contains 14 residues. V dropped 0 bases and J dropped 5 bases, with 13 bases sitting between them.

The J gene is TRBJ2-7, the V gene TRBV12-3 or TRBV12-4, with 8 bases that match TRBD1. With V trimmed by 8 bases and J by 4 bases, 7 bases remained unmatched. CDR3 length equals 13 residues. The CDR3, as DNA: TGTGCCAGCCACCGACAGGGGTTGTACGAGCAGTACTTC. Its protein product is CASHRQGLYEQYF.

The chain employs TRBV6-2 or TRBV6-3 and TRBJ1-2; possibly TRBD1 for D (5 bases). Trimming took off 7 bases at V and 7 bases at J, with 19 bases between the two ends. The CDR3 runs 14 residues. Germline CDR1 reads MNHEY; CDR2 reads SVGEGT. CDR3 loop: CASIDRGVAGGYTF. The CDR3 region has the DNA TGTGCCAGCATCGATCGGGGGGTTGCCGGTGGCTACACCTTC.

This chain joins TRBV5-4 and TRBJ2-7; the match to TRBD2 covers 9 bases. Trimming at V came to 4 bases and at J to 2 bases, leaving 4 bases not matched to a gene. Germline V gene lookup returns CDR1 SGHNT and CDR2 YYREEE (reference sequence). CDR3 length: 14 residues. The CDR3 DNA reads TGTGCCAGCAGCCCCGGACTAGCGCCCTACGAGCAGTACTTC. Amino acid sequence: CASSPGLAPYEQYF.

V is TRBV7-2 and J is TRBJ2-6, with D uncertain. Trimming removed 3 bases from V and 0 bases from J, with 6 bases in between. The germline gives CDR1 SGHTA, CDR2 FQGNSA. The CDR3 has 15 amino acids. For the CDR3, the DNA is TGTGCCAGCAGCTTCTCTCCCTCTGGGGCCAACGTCCTGACTTTC. Translation: CASSFSPSGANVLTF. Drawing the rest from reference TRBV7-2 and TRBJ2-6, the complete variable domain is GAGVSQSPSNKVTEKGKDVELRCDPISGHTALYWYRQSLGQGLEFLIYFQGNSAPDKSGLPSDRFSAERTGGSVSTLTIQRTQQEDSAVYLCASSFSPSGANVLTFGAGSRLTVL.

This sequence joins TRBV4-3 and TRBJ1-2; 7 bases are a match to TRBD1. This CDR3 is built from 15 residues. The trim removed 1 base at V and 8 bases at J, leaving 10 bases unmatched. Germline V gene sequence: CDR1 LGHNA, CDR2 YSLEER. The CDR3 nucleotides are TGCGCCAGCAGCCAAGGAAGGCAGGGGGGGAGCGGCTACACCTTC. This gives the protein CASSQGRQGGSGYTF.

The CDR3 reads CASSQDMAGASREQYF. The CDR3 DNA is TGTGCCAGCAGCCAAGATATGGCGGGAGCCTCCCGCGAGCAGTACTTC. V and J are TRBV3-1 and TRBJ2-7; 7 bases fit TRBD2. J gave up 6 bases and V 0 bases, and 11 bases lay outside the gene matches. Germline CDR1 and CDR2: LGHDT and YNNKEL (reference sequence). The CDR3 loop spans 16 amino acids.

This sequence joins TRBV7-2 and TRBJ2-3; 14 bases align to TRBD2. The trim removed 5 bases at V and 4 bases at J, leaving 8 bases unmatched. Germline V lookup: CDR1 SGHTA, CDR2 FQGNSA. The CDR3 spans 17 residues. The CDR3 sequence: CASSPRLAGGPSDTQYF. The CDR3 coding sequence is TGTGCCAGCAGCCCGAGACTAGCGGGAGGGCCATCAGATACGCAGTATTTT. The entire variable domain, with the rest obtained from reference TRBV7-2 and TRBJ2-3, is as follows: GAGVSQSPSNKVTEKGKDVELRCDPISGHTALYWYRQSLGQGLEFLIYFQGNSAPDKSGLPSDRFSAERTGGSVSTLTIQRTQQEDSAVYLCASSPRLAGGPSDTQYFGPGTRLTVL.

The rearrangement links TRBV29-1 to TRBJ2-5; 10 bases agree with TRBD2. Germline V gene data show CDR1 as SQVTM and CDR2 as ANQGSEA. This CDR3 is built from 15 residues. Unmatched junction bases numbered 12, after V lost 6 bases and J lost 5 bases. The CDR3 sequence is CSVRPRASGSETQYF. DNA for the CDR3: TGCAGCGTACGACCTCGGGCTAGCGGGAGTGAGACCCAGTACTTC.

The chain recombines TRBV6-1 with TRBJ2-2, with 9 bases fitting TRBD1. The CDR3 sequence is 15 residues long. The V gene's germline CDR1 is MNHNS and CDR2 SASEGT. Trimming took 4 bases from V and 7 from J; bases not matched to a gene: 7. CDR3 nucleotide sequence: TGTGCCAGCAGTGCGACAGGGGGTTCCTTCGGGGAGCTGTTTTTT. It specifies CASSATGGSFGELFF.

The chain employs TRBV11-2 and TRBJ2-1; D not resolved. The length of the CDR3 is 13 residues. V lost 5 bases, J lost 9 bases, and 14 bases lay in between. CDR1 SGHAT and CDR2 FQNNGV come from the germline V gene. CDR3 in DNA: TGTGCCAGCAGCCATGTGCGGACGAGTGAGCAGTTCTTC. Residues: CASSHVRTSEQFF.

The V call is TRBV7-9, the J call TRBJ2-1; TRBD1 aligns across 8 bases. J was trimmed by 7 bases and V by 6 bases; bases with no gene match: 14. Germline V lookup: CDR1 SEHNR, CDR2 FQNEAQ (reference sequence). This CDR3 comprises 16 residues. Here the CDR3 reads CASSSSRTGPANEQFF. The CDR3 DNA reads TGTGCCAGCAGTTCCTCCAGGACAGGGCCCGCGAATGAGCAGTTCTTC.

V gene TRBV6-1 combines with J gene TRBJ2-1; 11 bases match TRBD2. There are 15 residues in the CDR3. CDR1 MNHNS and CDR2 SASEGT come from the germline V gene. V lost 7 bases to trimming and J lost 4 bases; unmatched junction nucleotides: 6. CDR3: CASKIGTSGYNEQFF. The CDR3 DNA sequence: TGTGCCAGCAAGATAGGGACTAGCGGATACAATGAGCAGTTCTTC.

In nucleotides, the CDR3 is TGTGCCAGCACCCGGGGGCGTTATCAAACTGAAGCTTTCTTT. Translated, it gives CASTRGRYQTEAFF. The chain recombines TRBV3-1 with TRBJ1-1; TRBD1 might be the D (6 bases). Trimming took 7 bases from V and 5 from J, leaving 17 bases between them. The V gene's germline CDR1 is LGHDT and CDR2 YNNKEL (reference sequence). The CDR3 spans 14 residues.

The V and J genes are TRBV29-1 and TRBJ2-5; 8 nucleotides agree with TRBD1. The CDR3 loop spans 14 amino acids. CDR1 SQVTM and CDR2 ANQGSEA come from the germline V gene. After removal of 4 bases from V and 2 bases from J, the junction contained 6 bases not matched to a gene. This CDR3 is CSVGTGTGQETQYF. The CDR3 DNA reads TGCAGCGTTGGGACCGGGACAGGACAAGAGACCCAGTACTTC.

In its sample, this clonotype was seen once. The chain joins TRBV9 to TRBJ2-2, with TRBD2 identical over 10 bases. Germline CDR1 and CDR2: SGDLS and YYNGEE. The length of the CDR3 is 16 residues. Trimming at V came to 0 bases and at J to 7 bases, leaving 6 bases not matched to a gene. The CDR3 DNA sequence: TGTGCCAGCAGCGTAGGAAGCGGGAGGGCCCTCGGGGAGCTGTTTTTT. Translation gives CASSVGSGRALGELFF.

The rearrangement joins TRBV19 to TRBJ2-3; D may correspond to TRBD1 or TRBD2 (5 bases each). The CDR3 consists of 17 residues. V lost 5 bases and J lost 3, with 21 bases in between. The germline CDR1 and CDR2 sequences are LNHDA and SQIVND (reference sequence). CDR3 coding DNA: TGTGCCAGTAGTCTCGACCAAGCAGGGACGGGTACAGATACGCAGTATTTT. This gives the protein CASSLDQAGTGTDTQYF. The variable domain in full, with the rest retrieved from reference TRBV19 and TRBJ2-3, is DGGITQSPKYLFRKEGQNVTLSCEQNLNHDAMYWYRQDPGQGLRLIYYSQIVNDFQKGDIAEGYSVSREKKESFPLTVTSAQKNPTAFYLCASSLDQAGTGTDTQYFGPGTRLTVL.

The chain combines TRBV30 with TRBJ1-2, with unresolved D. Germline V gives CDR1 GTSNPN, CDR2 SVGIG (reference sequence). This CDR3 is 12 amino acids long. V was trimmed by 0 bases and J by 10 bases, leaving 12 bases between them. CDR3 bases: TGTGCCTGGAGTGTATCGAGCATCCTCTACACCTTC. The encoded protein is CAWSVSSILYTF.